This T cell receptor (beta chain) was captured in a study of T cell changes during pregnancy in multiple sclerosis. This clone was observed a single time. Produced via immunoSEQ multiplex PCR; TCRdb's table is partial and in-frame only. This sample has just under 100,000 clones, with over 85% found just once. V gave up 4 bases and J gave up 0 bases, with 7 bases separating them. This CDR3 spans 13 amino acids. The TCR originated in a female donor with multiple sclerosis, enrolled in a pregnancy study. The gene calls are TRBV23-1 and TRBJ2-7; D remains ambiguous. TRBV23-1 is an ORF, with its function uncertain. Specimen: peripheral blood, collected after pregnancy. The CDR3: CASSLFNSYEQYF. In DNA form, the CDR3 reads TGCGCCAGCAGTCTTTTCAACTCCTACGAGCAGTACTTC.